These T cell receptor beta chains were read from a single sample in a study of blood T cells in healthy people across ages. TCRdb passed the 5' RACE reads through MiXCR, listing each CDR3 protein once. In the table there are around 1.5 million distinct CDR3 sequences, around 59% of which are singletons. What was sequenced was blood. Receptors originate from a man aged 18 to 29 in good health. CDR3s include the opening cysteine and the closing phenylalanine or tryptophan. D genes are given only for firm matches. Expanded clones are given a class, and other clones once, few, many or no size at all.

d_gene: .; j_gene: TRBJ2-7; v_gene: TRBV3-1; abundance: .; CDR3nt: TGTGCCAGCAGCCCCTCCATACACTACGAGCAGTACTTC; CDR3aa: CASSPSIHYEQYF
d_gene: .; j_gene: TRBJ2-1; v_gene: TRBV7-8; abundance: .; CDR3nt: TGTGCCAGCAGCTTAGTACGAGATTTTCCCTACAATGAGCAGTTCTTC; CDR3aa: CASSLVRDFPYNEQFF
d_gene: .; j_gene: TRBJ2-5; v_gene: TRBV7-9; abundance: .; CDR3nt: TGTGCCAGCAGCACCGTAGTTTTTGAGCAGTACTTC; CDR3aa: CASSTVVFEQYF
d_gene: TRBD2; j_gene: TRBJ2-1; v_gene: TRBV4-1; abundance: few; CDR3nt: TGCGCCAGCAGCCACCCTGGGGAGGGTAATGAGCAGTTCTTC; CDR3aa: CASSHPGEGNEQFF
d_gene: .; j_gene: TRBJ2-1; v_gene: TRBV4-3; abundance: .; CDR3nt: TGCGCCAGCAGCCAAGAGGGAGCTAATGAGCAGTTCTTC; CDR3aa: CASSQEGANEQFF
d_gene: .; j_gene: TRBJ2-4; v_gene: TRBV2; abundance: few; CDR3nt: TGTGCCAGCAGGCCGGGGGGCAAGGGTGACATTCAGTACTTC; CDR3aa: CASRPGGKGDIQYF
d_gene: TRBD1; j_gene: TRBJ2-7; v_gene: TRBV20-1; abundance: .; CDR3nt: TGCAGCGTTCTACCCGGGACAGCCAACTACGAGCAGTACTTC; CDR3aa: CSVLPGTANYEQYF
d_gene: .; j_gene: TRBJ2-7; v_gene: TRBV29-1; abundance: .; CDR3nt: TGCAGCGTTGTGGTCCCCGGGAAGTACGAGCAGTACTTC; CDR3aa: CSVVVPGKYEQYF
d_gene: .; j_gene: TRBJ2-3; v_gene: TRBV7-2; abundance: few; CDR3nt: TGTGCCAGCAGCTTGCTCGGTAGCGGTGGGATCACAGATACGCAGTATTTT; CDR3aa: CASSLLGSGGITDTQYF
d_gene: TRBD2; j_gene: TRBJ2-5; v_gene: TRBV4-1; abundance: few; CDR3nt: TGCGCCAGCTCATCCGGGGGGGGCCAACAAGAGACCCAGTACTTC; CDR3aa: CASSSGGGQQETQYF
d_gene: .; j_gene: TRBJ2-5; v_gene: TRBV29-1; abundance: .; CDR3nt: TGCGGCGGGGACGAAGGGTCGAAGACCCAGTACTTC; CDR3aa: CGGDEGSKTQYF
d_gene: TRBD2; j_gene: TRBJ2-5; v_gene: TRBV20-1; abundance: .; CDR3nt: TGCAGTGCTAGAGACTTAGCGGGGGGGCGGGAGACCCAGTACTTC; CDR3aa: CSARDLAGGRETQYF
d_gene: .; j_gene: TRBJ2-1; v_gene: TRBV10-3; abundance: .; CDR3nt: TGTGCCATGGCCCCTGGCGACCTCCCAAGCGATGAGCAGTTCTTC; CDR3aa: CAMAPGDLPSDEQFF
d_gene: .; j_gene: TRBJ2-1; v_gene: TRBV2; abundance: .; CDR3nt: TGTGCCAGCAGTGAAGGAAGGCAGGGCAGCCACAATGAGCAGTTCTTC; CDR3aa: CASSEGRQGSHNEQFF
d_gene: .; j_gene: TRBJ2-7; v_gene: TRBV7-6; abundance: .; CDR3nt: TGTGCCAGCAGCCCCTACCGGGACTCCTCCTACGAGCAGTACTTC; CDR3aa: CASSPYRDSSYEQYF
d_gene: .; j_gene: TRBJ2-7; v_gene: TRBV4-1; abundance: .; CDR3nt: TGCGCCAGCAGCCAAGTAGCCAGAGGGATCTACGAGCAGTACTTC; CDR3aa: CASSQVARGIYEQYF